This T cell receptor beta chain was sequenced during a study of PD-1 blockade in classical Hodgkin lymphoma. The assay was immunoSEQ multiplex PCR, and TCRdb's table has in-frame clones only and misses some. The table has some 93,000 clones, roughly 92% seen once; the top ten hold 2.5% to 3.5%. Each of the patients experienced relapse following autologous stem cell transplantation, and their brentuximab vedotin exposure differed. This TCR was recovered from a human donor with classical Hodgkin lymphoma. Here the sequenced sample was peripheral blood mononuclear cells (PBMCs), taken at baseline.

Here the CDR3 reads CASGFSGNQPQHF. The CDR3 coding sequence is TGTGCTAGTGGTTTTTCAGGCAATCAGCCCCAGCATTTT. This sequence joins TRBV12-5 and TRBJ1-5, with unresolved D. Trimming pared 3 bases from V and 2 bases from J, leaving 5 bases between. The V gene's germline CDR1 is LGHNT and CDR2 FRNRAP. The length of the CDR3 is 13 residues.